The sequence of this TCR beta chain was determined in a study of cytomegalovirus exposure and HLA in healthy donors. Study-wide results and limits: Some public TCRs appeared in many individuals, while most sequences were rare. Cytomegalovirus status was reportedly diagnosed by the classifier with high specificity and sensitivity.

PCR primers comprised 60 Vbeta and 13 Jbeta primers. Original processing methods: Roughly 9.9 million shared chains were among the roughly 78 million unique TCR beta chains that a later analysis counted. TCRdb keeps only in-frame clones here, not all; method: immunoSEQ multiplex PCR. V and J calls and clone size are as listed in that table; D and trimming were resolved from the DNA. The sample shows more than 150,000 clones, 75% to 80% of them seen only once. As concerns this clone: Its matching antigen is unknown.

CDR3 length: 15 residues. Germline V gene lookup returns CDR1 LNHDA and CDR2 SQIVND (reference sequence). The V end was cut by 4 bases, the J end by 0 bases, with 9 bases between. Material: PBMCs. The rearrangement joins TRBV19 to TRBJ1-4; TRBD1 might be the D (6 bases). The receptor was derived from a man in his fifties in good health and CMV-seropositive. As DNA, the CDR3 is TGTGCCAGTAGTAAACAGGGTCCAACTAATGAAAAACTGTTTTTT. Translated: CASSKQGPTNEKLFF.